The source of this T cell receptor (beta chain) is a study of beta chain features in type 1 diabetes (dated by TCRdb to the late 2010s). At the level of the whole study: Mean age, gender distribution, total cell number and subset yield did not differ between patients and healthy donors. Whereas all 30 or so donors provided naive and central memory subsets, regulatory and stem cell-like memory subsets were isolated from just 8 patients and roughly 8 healthy donors. Across all samples, fewer than 110,000,000 sorted cells were examined, and cell number per subset correlated strongly with RNA yield. The study compared the TCRB repertoires of sorted circulating CD4+ T cell subsets in recently diagnosed type 1 diabetes patients with those in matched healthy donors.

The High Capacity cDNA Reverse Transcription Kit was used to reverse transcribe all of the isolated RNA, meaning that expressed TCRB transcripts were what got sequenced. Deep immunoSEQ sequencing was applied to naive, central memory and regulatory T cell samples, giving an average of about 3.7 million total reads per sample. After sorted cells were lysed in RLT buffer, RNA was extracted with DNase-treated RNeasy Micro or Mini kits, with the choice depending on cell number. Each cell subset was processed on its own to prevent cross-contamination, while patient and healthy donor samples were processed together. The immunoSEQ multiplex PCR was used to amplify TCRB sequences from cDNA, yielding 87-bp fragments that span the CDR3 region. Sequencing of the amplicons was performed on the Illumina HiSeq platform. For the original study's pipeline: Synthetic template baselines were used to correct PCR bias computationally, reads within Hamming distance 2 were collapsed together, and singletons that could not be merged were discarded. Reads were aligned against IMGT to assign V, D and J genes, CDR3 length and insertions or deletions at six rearrangement sites. Within each subset, clonotype counts were normalized to sorted cell number, and only after that were true diversity and Gini coefficients computed with the tcR R package. The overlap coefficient, calculated on TCRB nucleotide sequences, was used to measure repertoire sharing. As a proxy for the pre-selection repertoire, out-of-frame TCRB sequences from naive cells were analyzed. TCRdb took over this immuneACCESS table, retaining in-frame rearrangements with V and J assigned. Such tables are incomplete; in checked studies, under half of the missing clones stem from an unresolved V gene, and the remainder is unexplained. V and J calls and clone size are copied from that table; D and trimming were computed from the DNA. This sample holds a few hundred thousand clones; about a sixth were observed only once. The ten largest make up approximately 0.086% of the sample.

The paper as a whole reports these results and caveats: Naive, central memory and regulatory TCRB repertoires appeared to be more similar among patients than among healthy donors. Because cDNA was sequenced instead of genomic DNA, activated cells with high expression could be over-represented, although the groups did not differ in activation or CD3 levels. In all four CD4+ subsets, TCRB CDR3 length was moderately but significantly shorter in type 1 diabetes patients. Only small numbers of individuals were included in the HLA sub-analyses, which left unresolved whether HLA type had any influence on TCRB rearrangement. Shorter templates might be favored by PCR, yet because patient and control samples were amplified and corrected together, any such skew would affect both groups equally. At VDJ recombination sites, type 1 diabetes patients had fewer insertions and more deleted nucleotides, which implies abnormalities in thymic rearrangement.

CDR1 and CDR2 are drawn from the germline V gene (reference sequence): GTSNPN, SVGIG. Including cysteine and phenylalanine, the CDR3 has 16 amino acids. Only the CDR3 region is kept as DNA, spanning 48 bases read in frame from base 1. For this chain, trimming is 4 bases at the V end and 9 bases at the J end, and the number of junction bases without a gene match is 10. Regarding this clone: The antigen this receptor binds is unknown. Base qualities are not at hand, and no much larger clone is one base apart.

Each donor gave one peripheral blood draw, about 110 mL on average, collected into heparinised tubes. Naive, central memory, regulatory and stem cell-like memory CD4+ T cells were sorted on a BD FACSAria II using a panel including CD45RO, CCR7, CD25, CD127, CD95 and CD27. Every sorted population had a purity above 95%. PBMCs were isolated immediately by Lymphoprep density gradient centrifugation and stained directly without culture. Samples were stained and sorted in pairs, with one healthy donor and one patient per experiment, so that batch effects were minimized. Recombination linked TRBV30 to TRBJ2-1, with 15 junctional bases fitting TRBD2. Sequencing was done on a sample of naive CD4+ T cells from blood. What the cell subset or site label conveys for this sample: true naive CD4+ T cells. The TCR was taken from a man aged 30-40 years with type 1 diabetes. The DNA sequence follows: TGTGCCTGGAACCGATGGACTAGCGGGAGGGCCTCTGAGCAGTTCTTC. This sequence encodes CAWNRWTSGRASEQFF.